These T cell receptor beta chains were read from a single sample in a study of blood T cell repertoires in COVID-19. Clones were read by immunoSEQ multiplex PCR, and TCRdb kept only the in-frame ones, dropping some. Among some 250,000 clones, around 84% were seen once, and the ten largest hold about 16%. Sample: PBMCs or T cells enriched from blood (not recorded which). Receptors originate from a man aged 18-30 years who had recovered from COVID-19. Both conserved end residues are part of each CDR3. D genes are given only for firm matches. The size field is filled for only some rows; it gives once, few, many or a size class.

>TRBJ1-2|TRBV3-1/TRBV3-2|.|.
TGTGCCAGCAGCCAAGAAGCGATACAGGGTCAATATGGCTACACCTTC
CASSQEAIQGQYGYTF
>TRBJ2-7|TRBV4-1|.|.
TGCGCCAGCAGCCAAGCACTAGTCGCCTACGAGCAGTACTTC
CASSQALVAYEQYF
>TRBJ1-6|TRBV27|.|TRBD1
TGTGCCAGCAGTCCCGGACAGGGGAATTCACCCCTCCACTTT
CASSPGQGNSPLHF
>TRBJ2-1|TRBV6-2/TRBV6-3|.|TRBD1
TGTGCCAGCAGTTACTCTCCGGGACAGGGGTACAATGAGCAGTTCTTC
CASSYSPGQGYNEQFF
>TRBJ2-6|TRBV5-1|.|TRBD1
TGCGCCAGCAGCTTGGCCATAGGACAGGGGGCGGCTGGGGCCAACGTCCTGACTTTC
CASSLAIGQGAAGANVLTF
>TRBJ1-3|TRBV5-1|.|.
TGCGCCAGCAGCTTGGATGGGACAACCCCTCGGAACACCATATATTTT
CASSLDGTTPRNTIYF
>TRBJ1-1|TRBV29-1|.|TRBD1
TGCAGCGTTGGAGGTGGGGTACAGGGGACCACTGAAGCTTTCTTT
CSVGGGVQGTTEAFF
>TRBJ1-4|TRBV30|.|TRBD1
TGTGCCTGGGGAACAGGGGGCAGTAAAAGTGAAAAACTGTTTTTT
CAWGTGGSKSEKLFF
>TRBJ1-2|TRBV28|.|.
TGTGCCAGCAGTTTAGGACTGGGGGCTGAGTATGGCTACACCTTC
CASSLGLGAEYGYTF
>TRBJ2-7|TRBV27|.|TRBD2
TGTGCCAGCAGGATAACAACTAGCGCGGGACCCTACGAGCAGTACTTC
CASRITTSAGPYEQYF
>TRBJ2-6|TRBV5-1|.|.
TGCGCCAGCAGCTTCCAAGGGACTGGGCCATCTGGGGCCAACGTCCTGACTTTC
CASSFQGTGPSGANVLTF
>TRBJ1-1|TRBV6-5|.|.
TGTGCCAGCAGGTCAGGGACTGAAGCTTTCTTT
CASRSGTEAFF
>TRBJ2-5|TRBV12-5|.|.
TGTGCTAGTGGCTCCGGGACTGTGTACCAAGAGACCCAGTACTTC
CASGSGTVYQETQYF
>TRBJ2-1|TRBV9|.|.
TGTGCCACCGAGCCCCGGGGAGATTCCTACAATGAGCAGTTCTTC
CATEPRGDSYNEQFF
>TRBJ1-5|TRBV6-6|.|TRBD1
TGTGCCAGCAGTCGGTCCGCCAACAGGGGGCCGGGTCAGCCCCAGCATTTT
CASSRSANRGPGQPQHF
>TRBJ1-5|TRBV5-6|once|.
TGTGCCAGCAGCTTGGGACTAGATAGCAATCAGCCCCAGCATTTT
CASSLGLDSNQPQHF
>TRBJ2-1|TRBV9|.|TRBD1
TGTGCCAGCAGCGTAGACAGGGGTCGCAATGAGCAGTTCTTC
CASSVDRGRNEQFF
>TRBJ2-5|TRBV2|.|.
TGTGCCAGCAGTGTAGAACCCCCTTCACCGAGGCGAGAGACCCAGTACTTC
CASSVEPPSPRRETQYF
>TRBJ1-2|TRBV5-4|.|.
TGTGCCAGCAGCTTTCCGGGGGTCTATGGCTACACCTTC
CASSFPGVYGYTF
>TRBJ2-7|TRBV5-6|.|.
TGTGCCAGCAGCAGGGACTTATACGAGCAGTACTTC
CASSRDLYEQYF
>TRBJ2-1|TRBV4-2|.|TRBD2
TGTGCCAGCAGCCAAGCAGGGACTAGCGGGACCAGAGAAAGGTTCTTC
CASSQAGTSGTRERFF
>TRBJ2-3|TRBV7-9|.|.
TGTGCCTCCAACCTGGGGGCCTCTAGCACAGATACGCAGTATTTT
CASNLGASSTDTQYF
>TRBJ1-4|TRBV19|many|.
TGTGCCAGTAGTATTTGGCAGGGGGAAAAACTGTTTTTT
CASSIWQGEKLFF
>TRBJ2-7|TRBV5-1|.|TRBD1
TGCGCCAGCAGCTCCCGACAGGGACCCATTCTCTTC
CASSSRQGPILF
>TRBJ1-6|TRBV11-2|.|TRBD1
TGTGCCAGCAGCCCAGGACAGGGGAATTCACCCCTCCACTTT
CASSPGQGNSPLHF
>TRBJ2-7|TRBV11-2|once|.
TGTGCCAGCCGACGGCTGGGGACACCCACCTACGAGCAGTACTTC
CASRRLGTPTYEQYF
>TRBJ2-7|TRBV4-1|.|TRBD1
TGCGCCAGCAGCCAAGGTTCCGGGACAGCCTACGAGCAGTACTTC
CASSQGSGTAYEQYF
>TRBJ1-4|TRBV27|once|.
TGTGCCAGCACCCCCCGGGGGTCAACTAATGAAAAACTGTTTTTT
CASTPRGSTNEKLFF
>TRBJ1-2|TRBV6-5|.|TRBD1
TGTGCCAGCAGTTCTAGGGGACAGTTTGAAGGCTACACCTTC
CASSSRGQFEGYTF
>TRBJ1-2|TRBV28|few|.
TGTGCCAGCAGGTACGGGAGCGGTGGCTACACCTTC
CASRYGSGGYTF
>TRBJ2-7|TRBV6-5|.|.
TGTGCCAGCAGTTACTCGTTTGGTCAGGAAACCTACGAGCAGTACTTC
CASSYSFGQETYEQYF
>TRBJ2-2|TRBV24-1|.|.
TGTGCCACCAGTGGATCTAATGGCGGGGAGCTGTTTTTT
CATSGSNGGELFF
>TRBJ2-1|TRBV5-4|.|.
TGTGCCAGCAGCGAGACTGGACTGGGCGATGAGCAGTTCTTC
CASSETGLGDEQFF
>TRBJ2-7|TRBV21-1|.|.
TGTGCCAGCAGCAAACAGGGACAGGGCTACGAGCAGTACTTC
CASSKQGQGYEQYF
>TRBJ2-7|TRBV4-2|few|TRBD2
TGTGCCAGCAGTATTTCGGGGGGGTTCTTGGACGAGCAGTACTTC
CASSISGGFLDEQYF
>TRBJ1-4|TRBV7-2|.|.
TGTGCCAGCAGCCCAGGTCTCCGGGAAAAACTGTTTTTT
CASSPGLREKLFF
>TRBJ1-1|TRBV27|.|TRBD1
TGTGCCAGCAGTTTATCTGACAGGGCCCTCGAGAGAGCTTTCTTT
CASSLSDRALERAFF
>TRBJ2-7|TRBV6-5|once|.
TGTGCCAGCAGTTCCCCTTGGGGCAACGAGCAGTACTTC
CASSSPWGNEQYF
>TRBJ1-1|TRBV19|once|.
TGTGCCAGTAGTACCCGGGAACGCGGGGCTACTGAAGCTTTCTTT
CASSTRERGATEAFF
>TRBJ2-5|TRBV7-3|.|TRBD2
TGTGCCAGCAGTCCGGGACTAGCCTTAGATGGGGAGACCCAGTACTTC
CASSPGLALDGETQYF
>TRBJ2-2|TRBV6-5|.|TRBD2
TGTGCCACCCGGACTAGCGGGAGCGGAATCGGGGAGCTGTTTTTT
CATRTSGSGIGELFF
>TRBJ1-1|TRBV10-3|.|TRBD1
TGTGCCATCAGTGATGGACAGGAGGCCGCTGAAGCTTTCTTT
CAISDGQEAAEAFF
>TRBJ1-4|TRBV27|.|TRBD1
TGTGCCAGCAGTTTATGCGACAGGGAAAAATGGGTAACTAATGAAAAACTGTTTTTT
CASSLCDREKWVTNEKLFF
>TRBJ1-5|TRBV7-2|many|TRBD1
TGTGCCAGCAGCCCTGAGTGGGACAGGGGGTTCCGCAATCAGCCCCAGCATTTT
CASSPEWDRGFRNQPQHF
>TRBJ1-4|TRBV19|few|.
TGTGCCAGTACCCCCTCCCGGTCTGATAATGAAAAACTGTTTTTT
CASTPSRSDNEKLFF
>TRBJ2-6|TRBV7-8|.|TRBD1
TGTGCCAGCAGCATATACAGGGGGTCGACTGGGGCCAACGTCCTGACTTTC
CASSIYRGSTGANVLTF
>TRBJ1-1|TRBV28|.|TRBD1
TGTGCCAGCACCGTGGGACAGCCACTTGAAGCTTTCTTT
CASTVGQPLEAFF
>TRBJ2-6|TRBV5-8|.|.
TGTGCCAGCAGCTTACGGTTCTCTGGGGCCAACGTCCTGACTTTC
CASSLRFSGANVLTF
>TRBJ2-7|TRBV27|.|.
TGTGCCAGCAGTTACAGGGTTACCTCCTACGAGCAGTACTTC
CASSYRVTSYEQYF
>TRBJ2-1|TRBV7-9|.|.
TGTGCCAACCGGGGTAGTCGGGGTGAGCAGTTCTTC
CANRGSRGEQFF
>TRBJ2-3|TRBV3-1/TRBV3-2|.|TRBD2
TGTGCCAGCAGCCAAGCCGGACTAGGCATCACAGATACGCAGTATTTT
CASSQAGLGITDTQYF
>TRBJ1-2|TRBV9|.|.
TGTGCCAGCAGCGTAGCTCCTCGGTATGGCTACACCTTC
CASSVAPRYGYTF
>TRBJ2-1|TRBV27|once|TRBD1
TGTGCCAGCAGGTCGGTAGGGACAGGGGGGAACAATGAGCAGTTCTTC
CASRSVGTGGNNEQFF
>TRBJ1-3|TRBV7-9|.|.
TGTGCCAGCAGCGGGAGATTCTCTGGAAACACCATATATTTT
CASSGRFSGNTIYF
>TRBJ2-1|TRBV7-9|.|.
TGTGCCAGCAGCATGAAGCGAACCAATGAGCAGTTCTTC
CASSMKRTNEQFF
>TRBJ2-5|TRBV24-1|.|TRBD1
TGTGCCACCAAGGCAGGGGGAAAAGAGACCCAGTACTTC
CATKAGGKETQYF
>TRBJ2-2|TRBV10-3|.|TRBD2
TGTGCCATCAGTGAGTCGCTAGCGGGGGACACCGGGGAGCTGTTTTTT
CAISESLAGDTGELFF
>TRBJ1-5|TRBV4-1|.|.
TGCGCCAGCAGCCAAGGCCGACAGGGCAATCAGCCCCAGCATTTT
CASSQGRQGNQPQHF
>TRBJ2-1|TRBV7-9|.|.
TGTGCCAGCAGCTTAGAAAATCGGGATGAGCAGTTCTTC
CASSLENRDEQFF